Detailed here is one T cell receptor beta chain. The CDR3 is made up of 14 amino acids. V lost 0 bases and J 5 bases, leaving 10 bases between the germline ends. CDR1 is SGHVS and CDR2 is FQNEAQ in the germline V gene. This sample was included in a study of control samples from healthy donors and cancer patients. TCRdb keeps only in-frame clones here, not all; method: immunoSEQ multiplex PCR. Of about 150,000 clones listed, 93% are singletons. The sample consisted of blood. The genes are TRBV7-8 and TRBJ2-5; D call uncertain. The source of this sequence is a man aged 18 to 29 in good health. CDR3 protein: CASSLAGLRETQYF. Here the CDR3 DNA reads TGTGCCAGCAGCTTAGCGGGGTTACGGGAGACCCAGTACTTC.